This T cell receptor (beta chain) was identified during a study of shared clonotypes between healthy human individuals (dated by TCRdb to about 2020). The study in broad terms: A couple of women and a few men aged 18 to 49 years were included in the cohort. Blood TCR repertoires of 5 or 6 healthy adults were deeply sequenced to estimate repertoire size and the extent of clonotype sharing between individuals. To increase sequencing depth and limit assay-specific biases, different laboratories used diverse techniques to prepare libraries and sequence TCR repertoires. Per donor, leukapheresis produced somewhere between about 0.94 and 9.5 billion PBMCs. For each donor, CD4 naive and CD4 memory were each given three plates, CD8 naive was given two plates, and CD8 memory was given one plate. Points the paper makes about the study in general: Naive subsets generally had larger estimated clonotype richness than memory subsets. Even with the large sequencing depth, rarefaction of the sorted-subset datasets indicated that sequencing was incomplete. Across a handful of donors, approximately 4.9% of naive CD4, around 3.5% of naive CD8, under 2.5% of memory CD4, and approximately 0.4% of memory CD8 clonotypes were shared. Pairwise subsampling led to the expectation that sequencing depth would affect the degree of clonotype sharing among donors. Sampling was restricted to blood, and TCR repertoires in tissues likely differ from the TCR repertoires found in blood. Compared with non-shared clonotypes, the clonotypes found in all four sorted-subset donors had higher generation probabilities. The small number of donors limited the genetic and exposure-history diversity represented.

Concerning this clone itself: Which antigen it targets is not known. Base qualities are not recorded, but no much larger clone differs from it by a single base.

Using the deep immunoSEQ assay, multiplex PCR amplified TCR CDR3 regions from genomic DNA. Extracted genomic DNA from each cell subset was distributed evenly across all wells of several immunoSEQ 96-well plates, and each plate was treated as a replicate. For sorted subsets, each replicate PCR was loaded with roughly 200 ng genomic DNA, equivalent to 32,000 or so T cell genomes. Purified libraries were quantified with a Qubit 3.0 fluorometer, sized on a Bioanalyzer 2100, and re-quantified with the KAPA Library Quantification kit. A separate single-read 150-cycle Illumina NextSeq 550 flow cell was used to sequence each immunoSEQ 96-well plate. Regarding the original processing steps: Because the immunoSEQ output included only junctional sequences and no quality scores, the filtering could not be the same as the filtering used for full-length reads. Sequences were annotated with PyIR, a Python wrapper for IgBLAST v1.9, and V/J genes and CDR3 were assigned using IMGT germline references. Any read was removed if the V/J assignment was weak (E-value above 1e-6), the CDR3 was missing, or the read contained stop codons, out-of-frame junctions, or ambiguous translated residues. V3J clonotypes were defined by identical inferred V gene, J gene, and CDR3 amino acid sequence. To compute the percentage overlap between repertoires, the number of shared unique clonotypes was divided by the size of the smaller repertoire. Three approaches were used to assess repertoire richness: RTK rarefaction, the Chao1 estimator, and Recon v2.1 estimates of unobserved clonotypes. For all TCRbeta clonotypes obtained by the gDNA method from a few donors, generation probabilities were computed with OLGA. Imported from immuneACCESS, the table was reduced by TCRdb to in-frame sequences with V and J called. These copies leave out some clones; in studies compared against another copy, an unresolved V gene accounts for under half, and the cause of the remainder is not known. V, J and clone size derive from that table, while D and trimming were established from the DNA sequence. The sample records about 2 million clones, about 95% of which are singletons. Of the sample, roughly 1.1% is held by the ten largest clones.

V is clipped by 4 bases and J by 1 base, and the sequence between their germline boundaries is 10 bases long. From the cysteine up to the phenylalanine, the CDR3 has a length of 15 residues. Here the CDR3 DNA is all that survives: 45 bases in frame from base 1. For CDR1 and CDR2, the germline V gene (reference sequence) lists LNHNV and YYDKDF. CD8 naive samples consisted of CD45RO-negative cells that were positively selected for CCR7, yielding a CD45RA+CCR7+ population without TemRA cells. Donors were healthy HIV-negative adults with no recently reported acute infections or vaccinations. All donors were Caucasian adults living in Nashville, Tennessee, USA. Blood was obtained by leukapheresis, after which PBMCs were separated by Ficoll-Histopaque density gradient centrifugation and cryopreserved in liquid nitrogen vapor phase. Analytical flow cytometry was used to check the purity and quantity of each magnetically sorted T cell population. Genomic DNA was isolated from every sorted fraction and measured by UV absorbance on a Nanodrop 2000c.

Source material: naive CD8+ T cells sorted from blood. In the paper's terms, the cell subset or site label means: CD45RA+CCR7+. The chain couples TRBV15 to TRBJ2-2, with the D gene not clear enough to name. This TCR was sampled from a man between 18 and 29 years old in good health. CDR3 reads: CATSKHLGNTGELFF. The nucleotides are TGTGCCACCAGCAAGCACCTGGGGAACACCGGGGAGCTGTTTTTT.